This TCR beta chain was sequenced for a study of blood T cell repertoires in COVID-19. The V gene's germline CDR1 is WSHSY and CDR2 SAAADI. V shed 8 bases and J shed 0 bases, with 21 bases lying between them. The CDR3 has 17 residues. Study processing details: Amplification of reference gene primers provided the estimated nucleated cell counts. Produced via immunoSEQ multiplex PCR; TCRdb's table is partial and in-frame only. V, J and clone size are taken as reported in that table, and D and trimming were inferred from the DNA itself. The sample holds tens of thousands of clones, less than 95% seen once.

The chain recombines TRBV10-2 with TRBJ2-3; weak D call: TRBD2 (7 bases). The TCR was taken from a man aged 45-65 years with acute or convalescent COVID-19. The specimen was peripheral blood. DNA for the CDR3: TGCGCCAGCGGGGGGGGCGGGGGATTGATTAGCACAGATACGCAGTATTTT. As protein: CASGGGGGLISTDTQYF.